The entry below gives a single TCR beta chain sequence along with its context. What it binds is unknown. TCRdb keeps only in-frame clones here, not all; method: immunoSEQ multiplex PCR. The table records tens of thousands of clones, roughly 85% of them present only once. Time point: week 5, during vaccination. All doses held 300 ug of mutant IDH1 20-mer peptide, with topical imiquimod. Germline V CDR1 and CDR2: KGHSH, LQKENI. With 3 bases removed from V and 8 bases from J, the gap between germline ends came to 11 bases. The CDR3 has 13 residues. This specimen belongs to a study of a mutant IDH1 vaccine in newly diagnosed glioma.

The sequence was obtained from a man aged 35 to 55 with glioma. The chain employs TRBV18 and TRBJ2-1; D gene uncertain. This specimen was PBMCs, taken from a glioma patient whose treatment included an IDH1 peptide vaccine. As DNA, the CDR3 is TGTGCCAGCTCACCTGCCGGACCAGATGAGCAGTTCTTC. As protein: CASSPAGPDEQFF. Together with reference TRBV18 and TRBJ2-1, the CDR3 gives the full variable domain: NAGVMQNPRHLVRRRGQEARLRCSPMKGHSHVYWYRQLPEEGLKFMVYLQKENIIDESGMPKERFSAEFPKEGPSILRIQQVVRGDSAAYFCASSPAGPDEQFFGPGTRLTVL.